These 12 T cell receptor beta chains were all obtained from the same sample, sequenced in a study of blood T cell repertoires in COVID-19 (dated by TCRdb to the early 2020s). Libraries came from the immunoSEQ multiplex PCR assay. What TCRdb holds here is the immuneACCESS table cut down to in-frame rearrangements. Part of the clones is not present; checked against another copy, under half of the missing clones reflect an unresolved V gene, and the others are unexplained. The sample table lists roughly 150,000 clones, under 90% of them with a count of one. The ten largest clonotypes hold 35% to 50% of the sample. Material for sequencing was peripheral blood. The receptors originated from a human donor in a cohort sampled during active COVID-19.

The rearrangement links TRBV4-1 to TRBJ1-1; 7 nucleotides line up with TRBD1. Germline CDR1 MGHRA, CDR2 YSYEKL. V lost 2 bases to trimming and J lost 5 bases; unmatched junction nucleotides: 5. The CDR3 sequence is 14 residues long. As DNA, the CDR3 is TGCGCCAGCAGCCAACAAACAGGGGTTACTGAAGCTTTCTTT. The encoded protein is CASSQQTGVTEAFF.

This clone was seen a handful of times. This chain joins TRBV3-1 (or the pseudogene TRBV3-2) and TRBJ2-7; the D gene is possibly TRBD1 (6 bases). Germline CDR1 is LGHDT and CDR2 is YNNKEL (reference sequence). The CDR3 sequence is 14 residues long. V lost 4 bases, J lost 0 bases, and 10 bases lay in between. This chain's CDR3 is CASSRDRYSYEQYF. The CDR3 DNA is TGTGCCAGCAGCCGAGACAGGTACTCCTACGAGCAGTACTTC.

The rearrangement links TRBV19 to TRBJ1-2; 12 bases line up with TRBD1. The J segment lost 4 bases and the V segment lost 5 bases, leaving 5 bases of the junction unmatched. CDR3 length: 15 amino acids. Germline CDR1 LNHDA, CDR2 SQIVND (reference sequence). CDR3 in DNA: TGTGCCAGTAGTCCCCGGGGACAGGGGGCCTATGGCTACACCTTC. Translation gives CASSPRGQGAYGYTF.

The chain employs TRBV6-5 and TRBJ2-1; no firm D call. V gave up 2 bases and J gave up 4 bases, with 12 bases separating them. The V gene's germline CDR1 is MNHEY and CDR2 SVGAGI. CDR3 length equals 15 residues. The CDR3 loop is CASSYALSEYNEQFF. Here the CDR3 DNA reads TGTGCCAGCAGTTACGCCCTAAGTGAGTACAATGAGCAGTTCTTC.

The chain has TRBV7-3 and TRBJ1-3, with D possibly being TRBD1 (6 bases). CDR1 and CDR2 (germline): SGHTA, FQGTGA. The CDR3 sequence is 16 residues long. The germline V and J ends were trimmed by 3 bases and 3 bases, with 15 bases remaining between them. The CDR3 is CASSFKSGVLGNTIYF. In nucleotides, the CDR3 is TGTGCCAGCAGCTTTAAGTCAGGGGTTCTTGGAAACACCATATATTTT.

The chain uses TRBV7-9 and TRBJ1-1; no definite D call. Germline V gene data show CDR1 as SEHNR and CDR2 as FQNEAQ (reference sequence). V was cut by 7 bases and J by 0 bases, with 12 bases left in between. This CDR3 is 14 amino acids long. Written as DNA, the CDR3 is TGTGCCAGCATTCGGGTGGACTTGAACACTGAAGCTTTCTTT. Translating gives CASIRVDLNTEAFF. Full variable domain (missing parts from reference TRBV7-9 and TRBJ1-1): DTGVSQNPRHKITKRGQNVTFRCDPISEHNRLYWYRQTLGQGPEFLTYFQNEAQLEKSRLLSDRFSAERPKGSFSTLEIQRTEQGDSAMYLCASIRVDLNTEAFFGQGTRLTVV.

CDR3 nucleotide sequence: TGTGCCAGCAGCTTGGACTCACTAAAGGAGCAGTTCTTC. It specifies CASSLDSLKEQFF. The V and J genes are TRBV5-4 and TRBJ2-1; D gene unclear. Looked up from germline, CDR1 is SGHNT and CDR2 is YYREEE (reference sequence). This CDR3 has 13 amino acids. V was shortened by 0 bases and J by 10 bases, with 11 bases between the two germline ends.

The chain carries TRBV28 and TRBJ2-1; TRBD2 matches 9 bases. Germline V lookup: CDR1 MDHEN, CDR2 SYDVKM. V shed 7 bases and J 0 bases; nucleotides not matched to a gene: 4. The CDR3 is made up of 15 amino acids. The CDR3 region is CASINSGSSYNEQFF. The DNA of the CDR3 is TGTGCCAGCATCAATAGCGGGAGCTCCTACAATGAGCAGTTCTTC.

The chain joins TRBV19 to TRBJ1-1; D perhaps matches TRBD1 (5 bases). Germline V CDR1 and CDR2: LNHDA, SQIVND (reference sequence). This CDR3 contains 16 residues. The V gene lost 7 bases and the J gene lost 5 bases, with 23 bases spanning the gap. This chain's CDR3 is CASIQTPFGGGTEAFF. The CDR3 nucleotides are TGTGCCAGTATCCAGACCCCCTTTGGGGGGGGGACTGAAGCTTTCTTT.

The rearrangement joins TRBV27 to TRBJ1-2; TRBD1 matches 7 bases. V dropped 6 bases and J dropped 5; count of bases not matched to a gene: 9. The CDR3 is 14 residues long. CDR1 MNHEY and CDR2 SMNVEV come from the germline V gene (reference sequence). This chain's CDR3 is CASRMGGQLYGYTF. The CDR3 region has the DNA TGTGCCAGCAGAATGGGGGGACAGCTATATGGCTACACCTTC.

The chain is built from TRBV30 and TRBJ2-3; the D is unclear. The CDR3 consists of 12 residues. Germline-derived CDR1 and CDR2 are GTSNPN and SVGIG (reference sequence). The V end was cut by 2 bases, the J end by 4 bases, with 7 bases between. The CDR3 loop is CAWSRIADTQYF. As DNA, the CDR3 is TGTGCCTGGAGTCGTATCGCAGATACGCAGTATTTT.

The gene calls are TRBV12-3 or TRBV12-4 and TRBJ2-1; D uncertain. This CDR3 spans 12 amino acids. V was shortened by 6 bases and J by 7 bases, with 10 bases between the two germline ends. This CDR3 is CASSSTRNEQFF. The CDR3 nucleotides are TGTGCCAGCAGCTCTACCCGTAATGAGCAGTTCTTC.